The TCR beta chain under discussion was sequenced for a study of T cell responses to AZD1222 COVID-19 vaccine. Broader study findings: Dominant CD4 TCR responses targeted spike regions 160-218 and 743-854.

Here immunoSEQ multiplex PCR was the method, and the copy in TCRdb shows in-frame clones only, minus some. The sample consists of about 120,000 clones, 92% of them appearing once. The V gene's germline CDR1 is SGHAT and CDR2 FQNNGV. V dropped 5 bases and J dropped 3 bases, with 20 bases sitting between them. The CDR3 spans 16 residues. Concerning this clone: As yet, its antigen is unknown.

The sequence came from an adult in good health. Sequencing used peripheral blood, obtained on day 0 of AZD1222 vaccination. The rearrangement links TRBV11-2 to TRBJ2-7; possibly TRBD1 for D (8 bases). CDR3 region: CASSPETGAGVYEQYF. The CDR3 bases are TGTGCCAGCAGCCCGGAGACAGGGGCGGGGGTCTACGAGCAGTACTTC.